The clone carrying this T cell receptor (beta chain) was counted a few times. What it binds is not known. The record originates from a study of vaccination effects on CD4 cells after COVID-19. Study-wide findings and caveats: Convalescent patients were scarce, and early post-infection timepoints were absent.

Libraries were prepared by immunoSEQ multiplex PCR; TCRdb keeps only in-frame clonotypes and omits some of them. The sample lists over 50,000 clones; less than 80% were seen once. In the ViraFEST assay, antigen-specific CD4+ clonotypes were identified by expansion after peptide-pool stimulation. After more than 8 days in culture, the CD4+ T cells were isolated. Participants received two doses of either the BNT162b2 or mRNA-1273 vaccine. Trimming cost V 0 bases and J 5 bases, with 17 bases left between them. The germline V gene has CDR1 SGHRS and CDR2 YFSETQ. CDR3 length: 16 amino acids. The TCR was taken from a human donor who received a COVID-19 vaccine. The input for sequencing was CD4+ T cells from PBMCs cultured with HCoV-229E spike peptides, taken after COVID-19 vaccination. The rearrangement uses TRBV5-1 and TRBJ1-1; no reliable D call. This CDR3 is CASSLGALILGTEAFF. The CDR3 nucleotides are TGCGCCAGCAGCTTGGGGGCTCTCATCTTGGGGACTGAAGCTTTCTTT. Full variable domain (outside the CDR3, taken from reference TRBV5-1 and TRBJ1-1): KAGVTQTPRYLIKTRGQQVTLSCSPISGHRSVSWYQQTPGQGLQFLFEYFSETQRNKGNFPGRFSGRQFSNSRSEMNVSTLELGDSALYLCASSLGALILGTEAFFGQGTRLTVV.